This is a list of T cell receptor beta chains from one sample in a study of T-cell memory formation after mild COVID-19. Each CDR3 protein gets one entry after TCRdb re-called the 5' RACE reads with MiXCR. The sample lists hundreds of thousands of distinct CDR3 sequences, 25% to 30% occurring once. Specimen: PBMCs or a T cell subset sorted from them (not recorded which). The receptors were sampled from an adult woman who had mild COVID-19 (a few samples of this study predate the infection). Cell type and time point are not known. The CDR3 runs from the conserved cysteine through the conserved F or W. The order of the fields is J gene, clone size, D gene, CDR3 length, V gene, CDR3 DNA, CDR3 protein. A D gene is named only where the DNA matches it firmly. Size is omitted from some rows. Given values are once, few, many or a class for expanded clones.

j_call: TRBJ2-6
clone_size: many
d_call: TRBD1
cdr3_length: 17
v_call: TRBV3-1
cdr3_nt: TGTGCCAGCAGTATGACAGGGGCGCGTTATGGGGCCAACGTCCTGACTTTC
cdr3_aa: CASSMTGARYGANVLTF

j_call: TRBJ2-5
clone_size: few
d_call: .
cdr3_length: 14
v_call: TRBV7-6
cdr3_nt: TGTGCCAGCAGCTCCCGAAGTAGCAAAGAGACCCAGTACTTC
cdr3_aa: CASSSRSSKETQYF

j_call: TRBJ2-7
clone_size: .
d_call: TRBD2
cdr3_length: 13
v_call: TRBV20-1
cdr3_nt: TGCAGTGCTAGAGCCCGGTGGGAGGGGGAGCAGTACTTC
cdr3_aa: CSARARWEGEQYF

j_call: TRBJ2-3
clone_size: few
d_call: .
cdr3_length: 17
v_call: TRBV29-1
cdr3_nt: TGCAGCGTTGAAGATCAGTTTGCAGCTACTAGCACAGATACGCAGTATTTT
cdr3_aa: CSVEDQFAATSTDTQYF

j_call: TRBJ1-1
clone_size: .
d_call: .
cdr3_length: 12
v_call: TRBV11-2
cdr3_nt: TGTGCCAGCAGCTCTGCGGGAGGAGAAGCTTTCTTT
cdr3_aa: CASSSAGGEAFF

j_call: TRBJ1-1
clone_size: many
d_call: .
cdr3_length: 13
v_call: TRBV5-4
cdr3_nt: TGTGCCAGCAGTCCGACCAGTTACACTGAAGCTTTCTTT
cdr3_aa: CASSPTSYTEAFF

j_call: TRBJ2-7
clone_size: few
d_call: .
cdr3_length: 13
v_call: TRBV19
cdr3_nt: TGTGCCAGTAGTACCGAACGGGGAAGCGAGCAGTACTTC
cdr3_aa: CASSTERGSEQYF

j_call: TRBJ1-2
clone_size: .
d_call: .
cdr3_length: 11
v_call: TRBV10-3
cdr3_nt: TGTGCCATCGGCTACAGCTATGGCTACACCTTC
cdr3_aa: CAIGYSYGYTF

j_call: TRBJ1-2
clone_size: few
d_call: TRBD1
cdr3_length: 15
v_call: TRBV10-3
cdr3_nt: TGTGCCATCATAGGGGGACAGCACCTTAACTATGGCTACACCTTC
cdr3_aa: CAIIGGQHLNYGYTF

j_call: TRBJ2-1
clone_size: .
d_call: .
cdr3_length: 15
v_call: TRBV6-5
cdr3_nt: TGTGCCAGCAGCACCGATCGGGCTAGCTCCAATGAGCAGTTCTTC
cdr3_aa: CASSTDRASSNEQFF

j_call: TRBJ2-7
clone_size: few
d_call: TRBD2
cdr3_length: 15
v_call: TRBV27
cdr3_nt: TGTGCCAGCAGTTTAAAGAGTCCAGCGGGATACGAGCAGTACTTC
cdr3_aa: CASSLKSPAGYEQYF

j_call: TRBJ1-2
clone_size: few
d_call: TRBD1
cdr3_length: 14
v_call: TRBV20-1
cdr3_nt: TGCAGTGCTCAAGGAGACAGGGGAAATAATGGCTACACCTTC
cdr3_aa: CSAQGDRGNNGYTF

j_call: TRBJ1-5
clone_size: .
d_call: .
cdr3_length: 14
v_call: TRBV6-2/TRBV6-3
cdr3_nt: TGTGCCAGCAGTGACCGGACAGTGGATCAGCCCCAGCATTTT
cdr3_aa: CASSDRTVDQPQHF

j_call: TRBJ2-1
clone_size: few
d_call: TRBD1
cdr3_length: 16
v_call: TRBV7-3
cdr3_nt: TGTGCCAGCAGCCGGACTGACAGGGATGTTAACAATGAGCAGTTCTTC
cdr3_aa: CASSRTDRDVNNEQFF

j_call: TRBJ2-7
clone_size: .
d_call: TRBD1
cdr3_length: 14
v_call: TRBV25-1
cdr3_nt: TGTGCCAGCAGTGGATGGACAGGAGACTACGAGCAGTACTTC
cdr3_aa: CASSGWTGDYEQYF

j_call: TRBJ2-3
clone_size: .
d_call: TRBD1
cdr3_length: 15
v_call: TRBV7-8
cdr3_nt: TGTGCCAGCAGCTCTCCGTGGACAGGGGGAGATACGCAGTATTTT
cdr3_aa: CASSSPWTGGDTQYF

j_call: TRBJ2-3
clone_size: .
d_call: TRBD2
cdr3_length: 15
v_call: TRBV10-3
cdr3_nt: TGTGCCATCAGTGCCGGGACTAGCGGCACAGATACGCAGTATTTT
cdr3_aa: CAISAGTSGTDTQYF

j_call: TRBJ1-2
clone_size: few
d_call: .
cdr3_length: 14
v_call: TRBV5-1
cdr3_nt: TGCGCCAGCAGCTTGGCCGCACAGGGAGGTGGCTACACCTTC
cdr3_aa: CASSLAAQGGGYTF

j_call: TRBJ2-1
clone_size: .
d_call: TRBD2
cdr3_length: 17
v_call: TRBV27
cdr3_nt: TGTGCCAGCTATCCTACTTTAGCGGGAGGGGGATACAATGAGCAGTTCTTC
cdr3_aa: CASYPTLAGGGYNEQFF

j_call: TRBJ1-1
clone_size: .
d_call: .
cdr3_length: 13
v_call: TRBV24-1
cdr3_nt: TGTGCCACCAGTGGTGGGATGAACACTGAAGCTTTCTTT
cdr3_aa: CATSGGMNTEAFF

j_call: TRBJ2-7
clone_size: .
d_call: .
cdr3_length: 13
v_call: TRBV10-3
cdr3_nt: TGTGCCAGCACCCACCAGTCGACCTACGAGCAGTACTTC
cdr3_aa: CASTHQSTYEQYF

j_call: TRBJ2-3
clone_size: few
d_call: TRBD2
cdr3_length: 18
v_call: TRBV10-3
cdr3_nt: TGTGCCATCAGGACCACGTGGACTAGCGGGGGAGTCACAGATACGCAGTATTTT
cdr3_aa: CAIRTTWTSGGVTDTQYF

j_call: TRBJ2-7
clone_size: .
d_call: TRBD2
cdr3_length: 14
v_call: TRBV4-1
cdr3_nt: TGCGCCAGCAGCCAGGCTAGCGGCTCCTACGAGCAGTACTTC
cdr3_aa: CASSQASGSYEQYF

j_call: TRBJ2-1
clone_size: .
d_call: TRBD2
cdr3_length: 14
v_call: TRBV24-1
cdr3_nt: TGTGCCACCAGTGACCCTCGGACTAGCGATGAGCAGTTCTTC
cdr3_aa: CATSDPRTSDEQFF